One sample yielded the 14 T cell receptor beta chains listed below, sequenced in a study of molecular identifiers for immune sequencing clone quantification. TCRdb used MiXCR to reprocess the PCR reads, holding one entry per CDR3 protein. Among about 640,000 distinct CDR3 sequences, 15% to 20% were seen once, and the ten largest hold roughly 0.9%. Sequences were obtained from naive CD8+ T cells from blood, with Jurkat cell RNA spiked in. Subset reported: FACS-sorted CD8+CD4-CCR7+CD45RA+ naive T cells. Receptors originate from a human donor in good health. Some libraries in this study had Jurkat cell RNA spiked in.

At least ten counts were recorded for this clonotype. J is TRBJ2-3 and V is TRBV27, with TRBD1 as a possible D gene (6 bases). The V gene's germline CDR1 is MNHEY and CDR2 SMNVEV (reference sequence). Trimming removed 5 bases from V and 6 bases from J, with 15 bases in between. The CDR3 runs 14 residues. CDR3 protein: CASSHRVNADTQYF. The CDR3 DNA is TGTGCCAGCAGTCACAGGGTAAATGCGGATACGCAGTATTTT.

This clonotype was seen at least ten times. The chain uses TRBV20-1 and TRBJ2-7; TRBD1 matches at 7 bases. Germline values: CDR1 DFQATT, CDR2 SNEGSKA (reference sequence). The CDR3 covers 14 residues. The junction had 15 bases not matched to a gene; V was cut back by 6 bases and J by 7 bases. The DNA for the CDR3 is TGCAGTGCCAAAGACAGGGACCAACTTGGGGAGCAGTACTTC. Protein product: CSAKDRDQLGEQYF.

This clonotype showed up many times. This chain uses TRBV30 with TRBJ2-7; 12 nucleotides match TRBD1. V shed 2 bases and J 5 bases; nucleotides not matched to a gene: 4. This CDR3 region has 14 residues. Germline CDR1 GTSNPN, CDR2 SVGIG (reference sequence). The CDR3 DNA is TGTGCCTGGAGTAGGGGACAGGGGGCCCACGAGCAGTACTTC. Protein: CAWSRGQGAHEQYF.

There are a few counts of this clonotype. The chain recombines TRBV19 with TRBJ2-1, with TRBD1 identical over 9 bases. V was clipped by 10 bases and J by 7 bases; unmatched bases: 11. Germline CDR1 reads LNHDA; CDR2 reads SQIVND (reference sequence). This CDR3 has 14 amino acids. The CDR3 spells CAISGTGSFNEQFF. The CDR3, as DNA: TGTGCCATTTCCGGGACAGGGAGTTTTAATGAGCAGTTCTTC.

At least ten counts were recorded for this clonotype. The chain uses TRBV29-1 and TRBJ2-5; D is uncertain. V lost 3 bases to trimming and J lost 4 bases, with 9 bases between them. This CDR3 has 12 amino acids. The germline V gene encodes CDR1 SQVTM and CDR2 ANQGSEA. The CDR3 DNA reads as TGCAGCGTTGACGTGTTTGGAGAGACCCAGTACTTC. It encodes CSVDVFGETQYF.

This clonotype came up a few times. CDR3 amino acids: CASSQGGGFYGYTF. The DNA for the CDR3 is TGCGCCAGCAGCCAAGGAGGAGGATTTTATGGCTACACCTTC. The chain recombines TRBV4-1 with TRBJ1-2; no clear D. The CDR3 length is 14 residues. V dropped 1 base and J dropped 5 bases, with 11 bases sitting between them. From germline, CDR1 is MGHRA and CDR2 YSYEKL.

As to this clonotype: With a much larger clone just one base away, this may be a read error. The CDR3 nucleotides read TGTGCCAGCAGTCCCCGAGGGGGCCAGCTCCAGCATTTT. Its protein is CASSPRGGQLQHF. V gene TRBV27 combines with J gene TRBJ1-5, with 7 positions matching TRBD1. The CDR3 runs to 13 residues. The germline CDR1 and CDR2 sequences are MNHEY and SMNVEV (reference sequence).

This clonotype was counted ten times or more. This chain connects TRBV19 to TRBJ2-2; D possibly matches TRBD1 or TRBD2 (5 bases each). Germline values: CDR1 LNHDA, CDR2 SQIVND (reference sequence). Trimming shortened V by 5 bases and J by 5 bases, and 15 bases separated the two germline ends. The CDR3 has 15 amino acids. CDR3: CASSPVGWGTGELFF. The CDR3 region has the DNA TGTGCCAGTAGTCCCGTCGGTTGGGGGACCGGGGAGCTGTTTTTT. Using reference TRBV19 and TRBJ2-2 for the parts outside the CDR3, the full variable domain is DGGITQSPKYLFRKEGQNVTLSCEQNLNHDAMYWYRQDPGQGLRLIYYSQIVNDFQKGDIAEGYSVSREKKESFPLTVTSAQKNPTAFYLCASSPVGWGTGELFFGEGSRLTVL.

Regarding this clonotype: A much larger clone lies a single base off, so this may be a read error. The rearrangement joins TRBV15 to TRBJ2-3; no definite D call. Per germline, CDR1 LNHNV and CDR2 YYDKDF (reference sequence). V lost 10 bases and J 0 bases, leaving 14 bases between the germline ends. The CDR3 spans 14 residues. CDR3 nucleotides: TGTGCCATCAGTGGAAAGGCCAGCACAGATACGCAGTATTTT. It codes for CAISGKASTDTQYF.

The rearrangement uses TRBV2 and TRBJ2-5; the match to TRBD1 covers 11 bases. CDR1 is SNHLY, CDR2 FYNNEI, per germline. V gave up 7 bases and J gave up 4 bases; unmatched junction bases: 2. The CDR3 runs to 13 residues. CDR3 coding DNA: TGTGCCAGCACGGGACAGGGGGGAGAGACCCAGTACTTC. Translating gives CASTGQGGETQYF.

This clonotype was recorded a few times. The chain is built from TRBV15 and TRBJ2-5; a weak D match, TRBD2 (6 bases). Deletions cut 0 bases from V and 5 bases from J, with 13 bases between. The CDR3 runs to 15 residues. From germline, CDR1 is LNHNV and CDR2 YYDKDF (reference sequence). The CDR3 DNA reads as TGTGCCACCAGCAGAGATAGTCTAGCGAGGGAGACCCAGTACTTC. Translating gives CATSRDSLARETQYF.

This clonotype was seen ten or more times. The rearrangement links TRBV12-3 or TRBV12-4 to TRBJ2-5, with 7 nucleotides matching TRBD1. This CDR3 has 14 amino acids. V shed 4 bases, J shed 4 bases, and the junction held 6 bases outside the gene matches. The CDR3 protein is CASSSDRVTETQYF. The CDR3 nucleotides read TGTGCCAGCAGTTCAGACAGGGTTACAGAGACCCAGTACTTC.

Concerning this clonotype: A read error may be the cause here, since a much bigger clone is one base away. This CDR3 fails to terminate in the conserved phenylalanine or tryptophan, so it likely reflects a read error. The rearrangement links TRBV2 to TRBJ1-1, with 11 nucleotides matching TRBD1. This CDR3 region has 19 residues. CDR1 and CDR2 (germline): SNHLY, FYNNEI. The V segment lost 0 bases and the J segment 0 bases; nucleotides outside the gene matches: 9. CDR3 sequence (DNA): TGTGCCAGCAGTGAAGCTCATATAGGGACAGGGGGACTGAACACTGAAGCTTTCCTT. It specifies CASSEAHIGTGGLNTEAFL.

This clonotype showed up just a few times. This CDR3 is CASSLALSGNTIYF. CDR3 coding DNA: TGTGCCAGCAGCCTGGCCCTCTCTGGAAACACCATATATTTT. V and J are TRBV3-1 and TRBJ1-3; D is ambiguous. The ends were cut back, 4 bases at V and 0 bases at J, with 7 bases in the middle. Germline V gene data show CDR1 as LGHDT and CDR2 as YNNKEL (reference sequence). The CDR3 covers 14 residues.